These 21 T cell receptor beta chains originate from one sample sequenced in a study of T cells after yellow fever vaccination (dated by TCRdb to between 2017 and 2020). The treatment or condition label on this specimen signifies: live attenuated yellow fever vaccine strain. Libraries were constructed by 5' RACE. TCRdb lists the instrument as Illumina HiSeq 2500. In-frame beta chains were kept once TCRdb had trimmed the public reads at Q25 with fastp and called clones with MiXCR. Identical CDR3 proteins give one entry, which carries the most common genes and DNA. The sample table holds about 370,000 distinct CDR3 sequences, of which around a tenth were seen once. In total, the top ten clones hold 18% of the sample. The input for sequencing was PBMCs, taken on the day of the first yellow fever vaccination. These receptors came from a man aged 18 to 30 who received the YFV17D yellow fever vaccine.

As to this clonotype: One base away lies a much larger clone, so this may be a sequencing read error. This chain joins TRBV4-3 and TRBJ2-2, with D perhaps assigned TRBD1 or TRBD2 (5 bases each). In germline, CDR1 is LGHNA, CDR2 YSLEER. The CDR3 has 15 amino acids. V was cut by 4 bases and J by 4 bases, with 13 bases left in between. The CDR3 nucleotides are TGCGCCAGCAGCCCAGCGGCAGGGAGCACCGGGGAGCTGTTTTTT. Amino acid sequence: CASSPAAGSTGELFF.

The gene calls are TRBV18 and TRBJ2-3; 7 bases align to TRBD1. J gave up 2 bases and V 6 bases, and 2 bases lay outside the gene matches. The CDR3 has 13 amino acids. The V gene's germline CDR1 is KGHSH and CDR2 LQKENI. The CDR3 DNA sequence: TGTGCCAGCTCGACAGGGTTCACAGATACGCAGTATTTT. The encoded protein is CASSTGFTDTQYF.

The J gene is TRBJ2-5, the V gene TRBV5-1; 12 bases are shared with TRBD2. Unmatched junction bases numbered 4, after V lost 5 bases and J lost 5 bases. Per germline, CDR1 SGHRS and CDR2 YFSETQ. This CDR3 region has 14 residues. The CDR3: CASSGLAGTETQYF. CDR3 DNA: TGCGCCAGCAGTGGACTAGCGGGGACGGAGACCCAGTACTTC.

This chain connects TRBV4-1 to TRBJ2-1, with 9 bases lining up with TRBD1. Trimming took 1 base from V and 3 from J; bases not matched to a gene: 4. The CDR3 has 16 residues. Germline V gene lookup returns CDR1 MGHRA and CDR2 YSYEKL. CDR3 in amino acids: CASSQAGTGNYNEQFF. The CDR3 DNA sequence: TGCGCCAGCAGCCAAGCCGGGACAGGGAACTACAATGAGCAGTTCTTC.

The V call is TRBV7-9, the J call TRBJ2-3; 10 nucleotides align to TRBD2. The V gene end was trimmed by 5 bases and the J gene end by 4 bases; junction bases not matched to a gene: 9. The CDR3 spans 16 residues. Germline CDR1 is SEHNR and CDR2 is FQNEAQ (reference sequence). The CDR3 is CASSLRRAGGPDTQYF. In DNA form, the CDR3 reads TGTGCCAGCAGCCTCCGTAGAGCGGGGGGGCCAGATACGCAGTATTTT.

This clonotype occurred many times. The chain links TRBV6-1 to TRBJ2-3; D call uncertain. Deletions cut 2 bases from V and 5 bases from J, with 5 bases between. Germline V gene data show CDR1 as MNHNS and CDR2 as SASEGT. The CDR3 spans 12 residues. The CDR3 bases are TGTGCCAGCAGTGAATGGGAAGATACGCAGTATTTT. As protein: CASSEWEDTQYF.

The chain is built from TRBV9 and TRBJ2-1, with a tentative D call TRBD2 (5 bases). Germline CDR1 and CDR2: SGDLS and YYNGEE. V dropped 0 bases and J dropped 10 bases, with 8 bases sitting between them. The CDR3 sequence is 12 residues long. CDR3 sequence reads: CASSVATGEQFF. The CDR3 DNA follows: TGTGCCAGCAGCGTAGCTACGGGAGAGCAGTTCTTC.

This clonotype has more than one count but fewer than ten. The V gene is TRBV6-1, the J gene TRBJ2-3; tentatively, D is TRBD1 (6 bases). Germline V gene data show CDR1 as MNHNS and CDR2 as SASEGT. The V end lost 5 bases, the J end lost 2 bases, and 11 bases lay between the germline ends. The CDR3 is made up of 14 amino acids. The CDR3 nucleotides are TGTGCCAGCAGTCCCGGACAGAACACAGATACGCAGTATTTT. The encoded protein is CASSPGQNTDTQYF.

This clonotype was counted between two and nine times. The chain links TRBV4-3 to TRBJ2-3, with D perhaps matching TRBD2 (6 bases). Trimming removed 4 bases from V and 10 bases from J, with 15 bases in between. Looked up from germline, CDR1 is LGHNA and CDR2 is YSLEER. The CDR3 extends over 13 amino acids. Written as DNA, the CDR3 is TGCGCCAGCAGCCCGAGGAGGGAAAGTCCGCAGTATTTT. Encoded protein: CASSPRRESPQYF.

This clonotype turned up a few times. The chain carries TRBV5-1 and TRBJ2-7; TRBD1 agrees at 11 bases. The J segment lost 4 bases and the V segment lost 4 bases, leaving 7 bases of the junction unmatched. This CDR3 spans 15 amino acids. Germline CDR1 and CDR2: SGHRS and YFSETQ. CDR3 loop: CASSRGTGGIYEQYF. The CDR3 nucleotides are TGCGCCAGCAGCCGCGGGACAGGGGGTATTTACGAGCAGTACTTC.

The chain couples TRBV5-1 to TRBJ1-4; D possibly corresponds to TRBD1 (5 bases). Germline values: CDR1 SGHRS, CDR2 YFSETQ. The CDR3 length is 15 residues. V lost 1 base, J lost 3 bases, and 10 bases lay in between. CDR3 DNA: TGCGCCAGCAGCTTGCTAGGGGCTGCTAATGAAAAACTGTTTTTT. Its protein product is CASSLLGAANEKLFF.

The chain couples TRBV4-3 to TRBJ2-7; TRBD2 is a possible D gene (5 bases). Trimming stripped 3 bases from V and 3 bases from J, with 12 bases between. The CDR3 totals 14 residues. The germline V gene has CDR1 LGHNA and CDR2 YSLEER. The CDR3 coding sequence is TGCGCCAGCAGCCAGAGAGGGCTTAGCTACGAGCAGTACGTC. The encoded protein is CASSQRGLSYEQYV.

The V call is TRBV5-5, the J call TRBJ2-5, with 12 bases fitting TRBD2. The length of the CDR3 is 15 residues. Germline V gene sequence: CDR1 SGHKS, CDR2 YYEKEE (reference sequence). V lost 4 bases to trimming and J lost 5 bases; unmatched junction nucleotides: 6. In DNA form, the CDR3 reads TGTGCCAGCAGCGCCTGGCTAGCGGGGGGGGAGACCCAGTACTTC. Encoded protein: CASSAWLAGGETQYF.

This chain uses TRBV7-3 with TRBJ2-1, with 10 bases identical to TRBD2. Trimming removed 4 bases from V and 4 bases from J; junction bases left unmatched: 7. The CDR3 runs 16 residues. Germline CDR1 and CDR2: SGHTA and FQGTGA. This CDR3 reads CASSYSVAGGYNEQFF. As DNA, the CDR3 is TGTGCCAGCAGCTATTCCGTAGCGGGGGGTTACAATGAGCAGTTCTTC.

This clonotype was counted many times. The CDR3 DNA sequence: TGTGCCAGCAGCACAACCCTGGGCGGGAACGAGCAGTACTTC. Protein: CASSTTLGGNEQYF. V usage is TRBV7-6 and J usage is TRBJ2-7; perhaps TRBD2 as D (6 bases). Germline V gene data show CDR1 as SGHVS and CDR2 as FNYEAQ. The CDR3 totals 14 residues. With 5 bases removed from V and 5 bases from J, the gap between germline ends came to 16 bases.

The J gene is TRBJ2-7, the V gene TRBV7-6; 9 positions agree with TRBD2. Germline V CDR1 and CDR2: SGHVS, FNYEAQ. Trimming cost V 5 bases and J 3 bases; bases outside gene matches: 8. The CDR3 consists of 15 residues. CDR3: CASSPLRGGIYEQYF. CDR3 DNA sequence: TGTGCCAGCAGCCCGCTGCGGGGGGGCATCTACGAGCAGTACTTC.

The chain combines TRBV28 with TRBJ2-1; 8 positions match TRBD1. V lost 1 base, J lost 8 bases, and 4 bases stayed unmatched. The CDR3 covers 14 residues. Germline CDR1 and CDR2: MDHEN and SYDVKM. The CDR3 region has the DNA TGTGCCAGCAGTTTATTAGGACAGGGTGATGAGCAGTTCTTC. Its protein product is CASSLLGQGDEQFF. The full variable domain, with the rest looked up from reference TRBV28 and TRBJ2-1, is DVKVTQSSRYLVKRTGEKVFLECVQDMDHENMFWYRQDPGLGLRLIYFSYDVKMKEKGDIPEGYSVSREKKERFSLILESASTNQTSMYLCASSLLGQGDEQFFGPGTRLTVL.

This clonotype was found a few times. The CDR3 sequence is CASGVLASGRIHF. CDR3 in DNA: TGTGCCAGCGGCGTTCTCGCGTCAGGCCGAATCCACTTT. This chain uses TRBV5-5 with TRBJ1-6; the D is unclear. With 7 bases removed from V and 17 bases from J, the gap between germline ends came to 22 bases. This CDR3 is 13 amino acids long. Germline loops: CDR1 SGHKS, CDR2 YYEKEE (reference sequence).

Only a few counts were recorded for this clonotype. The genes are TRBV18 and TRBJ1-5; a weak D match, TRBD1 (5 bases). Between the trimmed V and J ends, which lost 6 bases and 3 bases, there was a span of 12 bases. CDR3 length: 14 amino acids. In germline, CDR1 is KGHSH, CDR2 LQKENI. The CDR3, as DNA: TGTGCCAGCTCGCGGGGGGGGGTCAATCAGCCCCAGCATTTT. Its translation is CASSRGGVNQPQHF. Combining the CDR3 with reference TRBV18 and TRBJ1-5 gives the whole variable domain NAGVMQNPRHLVRRRGQEARLRCSPMKGHSHVYWYRQLPEEGLKFMVYLQKENIIDESGMPKERFSAEFPKEGPSILRIQQVVRGDSAAYFCASSRGGVNQPQHFGDGTRLSIL.

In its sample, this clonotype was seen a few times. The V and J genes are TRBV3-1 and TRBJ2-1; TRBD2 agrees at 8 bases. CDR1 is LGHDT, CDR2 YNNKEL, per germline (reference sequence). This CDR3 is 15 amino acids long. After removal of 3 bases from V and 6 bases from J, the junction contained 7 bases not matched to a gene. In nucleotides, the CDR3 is TGTGCCAGCAGCCACGAAGCGGGGGTTAGCAATGAGCAGTTCTTC. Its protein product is CASSHEAGVSNEQFF.

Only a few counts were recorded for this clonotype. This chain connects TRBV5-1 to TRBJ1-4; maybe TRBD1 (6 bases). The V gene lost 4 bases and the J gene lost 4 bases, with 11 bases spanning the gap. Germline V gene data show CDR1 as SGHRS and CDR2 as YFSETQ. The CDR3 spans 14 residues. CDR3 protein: CASSTGTSNEKLFF. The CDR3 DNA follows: TGCGCCAGCAGCACCGGGACAAGTAATGAAAAACTGTTTTTT.